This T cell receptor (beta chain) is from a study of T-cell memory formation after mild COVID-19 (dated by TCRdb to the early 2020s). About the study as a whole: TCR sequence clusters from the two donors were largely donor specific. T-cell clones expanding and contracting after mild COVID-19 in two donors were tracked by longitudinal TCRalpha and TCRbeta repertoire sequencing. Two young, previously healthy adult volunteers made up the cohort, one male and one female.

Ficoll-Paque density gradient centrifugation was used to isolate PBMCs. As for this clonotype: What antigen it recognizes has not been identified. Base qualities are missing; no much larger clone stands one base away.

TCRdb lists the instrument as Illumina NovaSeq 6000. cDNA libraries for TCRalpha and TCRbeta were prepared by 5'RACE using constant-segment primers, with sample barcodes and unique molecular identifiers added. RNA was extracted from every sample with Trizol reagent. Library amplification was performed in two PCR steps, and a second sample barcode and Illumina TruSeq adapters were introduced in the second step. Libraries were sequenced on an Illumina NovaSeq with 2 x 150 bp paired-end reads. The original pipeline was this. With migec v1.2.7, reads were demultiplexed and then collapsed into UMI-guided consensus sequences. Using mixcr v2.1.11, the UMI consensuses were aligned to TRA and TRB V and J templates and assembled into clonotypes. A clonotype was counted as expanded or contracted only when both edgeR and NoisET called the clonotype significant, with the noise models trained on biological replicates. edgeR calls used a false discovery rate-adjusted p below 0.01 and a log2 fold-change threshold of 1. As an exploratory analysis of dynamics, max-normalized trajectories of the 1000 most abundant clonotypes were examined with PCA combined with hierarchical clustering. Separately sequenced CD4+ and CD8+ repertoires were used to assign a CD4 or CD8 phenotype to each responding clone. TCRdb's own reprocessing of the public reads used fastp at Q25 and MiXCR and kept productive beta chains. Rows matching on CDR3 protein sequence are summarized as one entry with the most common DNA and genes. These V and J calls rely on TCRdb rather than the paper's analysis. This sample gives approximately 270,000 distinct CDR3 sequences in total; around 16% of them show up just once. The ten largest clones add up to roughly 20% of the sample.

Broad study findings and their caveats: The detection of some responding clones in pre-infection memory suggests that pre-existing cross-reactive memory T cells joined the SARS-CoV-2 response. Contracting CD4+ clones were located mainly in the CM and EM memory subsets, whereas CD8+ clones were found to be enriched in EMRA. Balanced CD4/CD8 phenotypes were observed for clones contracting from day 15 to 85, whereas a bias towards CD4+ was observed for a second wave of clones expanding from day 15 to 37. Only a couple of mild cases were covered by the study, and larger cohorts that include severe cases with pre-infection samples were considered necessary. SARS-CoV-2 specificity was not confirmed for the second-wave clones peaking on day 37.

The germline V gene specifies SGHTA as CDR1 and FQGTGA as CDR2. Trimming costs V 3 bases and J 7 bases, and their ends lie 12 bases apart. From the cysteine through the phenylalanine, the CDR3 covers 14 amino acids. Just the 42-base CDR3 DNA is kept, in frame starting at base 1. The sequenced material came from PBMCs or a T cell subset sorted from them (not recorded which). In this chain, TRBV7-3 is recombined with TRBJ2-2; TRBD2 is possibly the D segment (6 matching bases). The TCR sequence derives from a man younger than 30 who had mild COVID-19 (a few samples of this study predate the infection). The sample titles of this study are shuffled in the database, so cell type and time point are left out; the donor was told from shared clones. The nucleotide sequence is TGTGCCAGCAGCTTGGCGGGGTGGAACGGGGAGCTGTTTTTT. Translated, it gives CASSLAGWNGELFF. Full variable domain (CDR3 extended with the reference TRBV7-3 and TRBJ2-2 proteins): GAGVSQTPSNKVTEKGKYVELRCDPISGHTALYWYRQSLGQGPEFLIYFQGTGAADDSGLPNDRFFAVRPEGSVSTLKIQRTERGDSAVYLCASSLAGWNGELFFGEGSRLTVL.